These T cell receptor beta chains were read from a single sample in a study of shared clonotypes between healthy human individuals. Sequencing used immunoSEQ multiplex PCR; TCRdb keeps in-frame clones, though not all of them. The sample lists under 850,000 clones, roughly 72% occurring once. The sequenced sample consisted of memory CD4+ T cells sorted from blood. These receptors were taken from a woman aged 25-40 years in good health. The CDR3 runs from the conserved cysteine through the conserved F or W. A D gene is named only where the DNA matches it firmly.

D | J | V | CDR3 | DNA
. | TRBJ2-3 | TRBV2 | CASTRERTDTQYF | TGTGCCAGCACCCGGGAACGCACAGATACGCAGTATTTT
. | TRBJ2-7 | TRBV5-1 | CASSLDPSTGEQYF | TGCGCCAGCAGCTTGGACCCCTCTACGGGCGAGCAGTACTTC
. | TRBJ2-7 | TRBV27 | CASSFQRTSYEQYF | TGTGCCAGCAGTTTTCAACGCACCTCCTACGAGCAGTACTTC
TRBD2 | TRBJ2-7 | TRBV25-1 | CASSETGTSGIGWEQYF | TGTGCCAGCAGTGAAACCGGGACTAGCGGGATAGGGTGGGAGCAGTACTTC
. | TRBJ2-7 | TRBV2 | CASIYAPETYEQYF | TGTGCCAGCATTTACGCTCCGGAGACCTACGAGCAGTACTTC
. | TRBJ2-5 | TRBV5-1 | CASSLATRGSQETQYF | TGCGCCAGCAGCTTGGCCACTAGAGGTTCCCAAGAGACCCAGTACTTC
TRBD1 | TRBJ1-2 | TRBV28 | CASSLTRGRYGYTF | TGTGCCAGCAGTTTGACTAGGGGGCGTTATGGCTACACCTTC
TRBD2 | TRBJ2-3 | TRBV19 | CASSASRSGGQDTQYF | TGTGCCAGTAGTGCCTCAAGGAGCGGGGGACAAGATACGCAGTATTTT
. | TRBJ2-3 | TRBV7-8 | CASSTGFRTDTQYF | TGTGCCAGCAGCACTGGTTTTAGGACAGATACGCAGTATTTT
. | TRBJ1-4 | TRBV18 | CASSPPKGKDEKLFF | TGTGCCAGCTCACCACCAAAGGGGAAGGATGAAAAACTGTTTTTT
. | TRBJ2-1 | TRBV19 | CASSVQARSSYNEQFF | TGTGCCAGTAGTGTTCAAGCGCGAAGCTCCTACAATGAGCAGTTCTTC